The entry below gives a single T cell receptor (beta chain) sequence along with its context. Its antigen is still unknown. The source of the sample is a study of T cell responses to AZD1222 COVID-19 vaccine. Here immunoSEQ multiplex PCR was the method, and the copy in TCRdb shows in-frame clones only, minus some. The sample lists around 130,000 clones, over 75% seen once, with 9% to 9.5% in the top ten. Study observations and caveats: An increase in Spike-specific TCR breadth and depth was observed after two AZD1222 doses.

The sample here was peripheral blood, taken on day 0 of AZD1222 vaccination. The receptor was isolated from an adult in good health.

CDR3 sequence reads: CASRQGLDYTF. In DNA form, the CDR3 reads TGTGCCAGCCGACAGGGGCTTGACTACACCTTC. The chain employs TRBV6-4 and TRBJ1-2; TRBD1 agrees at 8 bases. This CDR3 has 11 amino acids. Per the germline V gene, CDR1 is MRHNA and CDR2 is SNTAGT. V shed 8 bases and J 10 bases; nucleotides not matched to a gene: 6.